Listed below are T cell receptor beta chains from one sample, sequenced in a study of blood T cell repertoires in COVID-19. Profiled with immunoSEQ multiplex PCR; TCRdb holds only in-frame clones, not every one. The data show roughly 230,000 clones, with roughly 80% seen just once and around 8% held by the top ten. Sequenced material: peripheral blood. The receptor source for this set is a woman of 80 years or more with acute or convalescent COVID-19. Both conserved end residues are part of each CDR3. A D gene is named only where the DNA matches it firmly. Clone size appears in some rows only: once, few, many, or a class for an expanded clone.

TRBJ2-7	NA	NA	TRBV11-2	CASFTGFESEQYF	TGTGCCAGCTTTACAGGGTTTGAGTCCGAGCAGTACTTC
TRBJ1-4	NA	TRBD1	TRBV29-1	CSVAWDRAEKLFF	TGCAGCGTTGCATGGGACAGGGCTGAAAAACTGTTTTTT
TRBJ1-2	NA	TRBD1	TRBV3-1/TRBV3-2	CASSQGPQGVNTF	TGTGCCAGCAGCCAAGGACCACAGGGGGTTAACACCTTC
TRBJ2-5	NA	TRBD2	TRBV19	CASSWLAGGQETQYF	TGTGCCAGTAGTTGGTTGGCGGGGGGGCAAGAGACCCAGTACTTC
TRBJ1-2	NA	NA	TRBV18	CASSPTGTYGYTF	TGTGCCAGCTCACCCACCGGTACCTATGGCTACACCTTC
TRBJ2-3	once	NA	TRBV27	CASSLFGLAITTQYF	TGTGCCAGCAGTTTATTCGGGCTAGCGATAACTACGCAGTATTTT
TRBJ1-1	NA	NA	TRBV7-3	CASSLGARTEAFF	TGTGCCAGCAGCTTAGGGGCAAGGACTGAAGCTTTCTTT
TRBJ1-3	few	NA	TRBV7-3	CASSLQAPPGNTIYF	TGTGCCAGCAGCCTACAGGCTCCCCCTGGAAACACCATATATTTT
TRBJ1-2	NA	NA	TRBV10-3	CAISAPGERDGYTF	TGTGCCATCAGTGCCCCCGGCGAGAGGGATGGCTACACCTTC
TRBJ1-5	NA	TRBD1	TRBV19	CASSSPGGRPSQPQHF	TGTGCCAGTAGTTCCCCAGGGGGCCGCCCCTCTCAGCCCCAGCATTTT
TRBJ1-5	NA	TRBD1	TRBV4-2	CASSRVGDSRNQPQHF	TGTGCCAGCAGCCGCGTTGGGGACAGTCGCAATCAGCCCCAGCATTTT
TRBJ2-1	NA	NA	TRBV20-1	CSATGTAQFF	TGCAGTGCTACTGGGACTGCGCAGTTCTTC
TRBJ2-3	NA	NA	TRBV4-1	CASSQSYFPDTQYF	TGCGCCAGCAGCCAATCGTACTTCCCAGATACGCAGTATTTT
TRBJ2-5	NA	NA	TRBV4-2	CASSQFRSETQYF	TGTGCCAGCAGCCAATTTAGGAGTGAGACCCAGTACTTC
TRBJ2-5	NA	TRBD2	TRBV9	CASSVATSGGIPYQETQYF	TGTGCCAGCAGCGTAGCGACTAGCGGGGGAATTCCGTACCAAGAGACCCAGTACTTC